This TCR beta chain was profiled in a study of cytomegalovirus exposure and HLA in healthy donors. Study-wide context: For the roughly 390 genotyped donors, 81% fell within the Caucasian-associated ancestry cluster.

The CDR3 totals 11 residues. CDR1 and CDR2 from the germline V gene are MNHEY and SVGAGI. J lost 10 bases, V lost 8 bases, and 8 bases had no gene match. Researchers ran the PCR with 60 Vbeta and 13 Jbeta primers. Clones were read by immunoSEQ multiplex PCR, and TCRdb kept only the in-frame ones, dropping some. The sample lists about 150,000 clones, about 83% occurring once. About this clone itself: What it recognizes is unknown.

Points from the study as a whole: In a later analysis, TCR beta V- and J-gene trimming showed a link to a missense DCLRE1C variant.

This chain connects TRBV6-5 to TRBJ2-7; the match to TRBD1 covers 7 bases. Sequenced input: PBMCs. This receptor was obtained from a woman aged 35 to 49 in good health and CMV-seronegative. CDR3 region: CASETGLNQYF. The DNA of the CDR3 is TGTGCCAGCGAGACAGGGCTGAACCAGTACTTC.